The rows below give T cell receptor beta chains drawn from one sample of a study of blood T cell repertoires in COVID-19. Libraries were prepared by immunoSEQ multiplex PCR; TCRdb keeps only in-frame clonotypes and omits some of them. The sample lists 200,000 to 250,000 clones; roughly 85% were seen once. The source material was peripheral blood. The source of these receptors is a woman in her seventies with COVID-19, enrolled during active disease. The CDR3 runs from the conserved cysteine through the conserved F or W. Each record gives: J gene, clone size, V gene, D gene, CDR3 protein, CDR3 DNA. The D gene is left open where the match is weak. The size entry is marked missing in some rows and otherwise reads once, few, many or a size class.

TRBJ2-4 | . | TRBV18 | TRBD1 | CASSPGQGIAKNIQYF | TGTGCCAGCTCACCGGGACAGGGGATAGCCAAAAACATTCAGTACTTC
TRBJ1-2 | . | TRBV24-1 | . | CATSDPAAYGYTF | TGTGCCACCAGTGATCCGGCGGCCTATGGCTACACCTTC
TRBJ1-2 | . | TRBV6-5 | . | CASSYSTANYGYTF | TGTGCCAGCAGTTACTCGACAGCTAACTATGGCTACACCTTC
TRBJ1-4 | . | TRBV9 | TRBD1 | CASGQGVNEKLFF | TGTGCCAGCGGACAGGGCGTTAATGAAAAACTGTTTTTT
TRBJ1-1 | . | TRBV6-5 | TRBD1 | CASSYYGTGPLTEAFF | TGTGCCAGCAGTTACTACGGGACAGGGCCGCTCACTGAAGCTTTCTTT
TRBJ2-1 | . | TRBV11-2 | TRBD2 | CASSSSGRPNNEQFF | TGTGCCAGCAGCTCTAGCGGGAGGCCCAACAATGAGCAGTTCTTC
TRBJ1-2 | . | TRBV7-8 | TRBD1 | CASSLVSGGDYGYTF | TGTGCCAGCAGCTTGGTATCAGGGGGCGACTATGGCTACACCTTC
TRBJ1-2 | . | TRBV3-1/TRBV3-2 | . | CASSQVRGGYTF | TGTGCCAGCAGCCAAGTAAGAGGTGGCTACACCTTC
TRBJ1-1 | . | TRBV4-3 | . | CASSQDRSQMNTEAFF | TGCGCCAGCAGCCAAGATAGGAGCCAGATGAACACTGAAGCTTTCTTT
TRBJ2-7 | . | TRBV7-6 | TRBD2 | CASSAGGLAGGRYYEQYF | TGTGCCAGCAGCGCAGGGGGACTAGCGGGGGGCAGATACTACGAGCAGTACTTC
TRBJ1-6 | once | TRBV5-6 | . | CASSLRERGRSPLHF | TGTGCCAGCAGCTTGAGGGAGCGCGGTCGATCACCCCTCCACTTT
TRBJ1-2 | . | TRBV27 | TRBD1 | CASSLKGQGNYGYTF | TGTGCCAGCAGTTTAAAGGGACAGGGTAACTATGGCTACACCTTC
TRBJ1-2 | . | TRBV12-3/TRBV12-4 | . | CASRAQSVYGYTF | TGTGCCAGCAGAGCCCAATCCGTCTATGGCTACACCTTC
TRBJ2-3 | few | TRBV6-6 | TRBD1 | CASRDRGLTDTQYF | TGTGCCAGCAGGGACAGGGGTTTGACAGATACGCAGTATTTT
TRBJ2-5 | . | TRBV7-8 | TRBD2 | CASSPRQAGGWQETQYF | TGTGCCAGCAGCCCCAGACAGGCGGGAGGGTGGCAAGAGACCCAGTACTTC
TRBJ2-7 | . | TRBV6-2/TRBV6-3 | . | CASSYPTRSPTYEQYF | TGTGCCAGCAGTTACCCAACCCGGTCTCCCACCTACGAGCAGTACTTC
TRBJ2-3 | . | TRBV7-8 | TRBD2 | CASSPRLAGGGKRDTQYF | TGTGCCAGCAGCCCACGACTGGCGGGGGGGGGAAAGAGGGATACGCAGTATTTT
TRBJ1-2 | many | TRBV7-8 | . | CASSLGREPYGYTF | TGTGCCAGCAGCTTAGGCAGGGAACCATATGGCTACACCTTC
TRBJ1-3 | . | TRBV18 | . | CASSGDPGGNTIYF | TGTGCCAGCTCAGGAGACCCGGGTGGAAACACCATATATTTT
TRBJ1-2 | . | TRBV5-1 | TRBD1 | CASSLDQGEIYGYTF | TGCGCCAGCAGCTTGGATCAGGGGGAGATCTATGGCTACACCTTC